These 21 T cell receptor beta chains share one sample of origin, sequenced in a study of human T cells and chemical hapten exposure. Time point given: pre-sensitization, week 0. Described treatment: therapeutic diphenylcyclopropenone sensitization with weekly scalp DPC. In TCRdb, the RACE reads were re-called with MiXCR into one record per CDR3 protein. The table includes approximately 370,000 distinct CDR3 sequences, approximately 5.8% detected once. The sequences come from whole blood, collected in connection with sensitization to the hapten diphenylcyclopropenone (DPC). These receptors all stem from a woman younger than 35 with alopecia areata. Some clones in this sample may be carry-over from other donors' samples.

The table lists this clonotype with a few counts. The rearrangement joins TRBV2 to TRBJ2-5, with a tentative D call TRBD2 (5 bases). Germline CDR1 SNHLY, CDR2 FYNNEI. The V end lost 0 bases, the J end lost 7 bases, and 12 bases lay between the germline ends. CDR3 size: 14 residues. The CDR3, as DNA: TGTGCCAGCAGTGAAGCTGGACTGGCGGGGACCCAGTACTTC. Translation: CASSEAGLAGTQYF. Complete variable domain (other parts from reference TRBV2 and TRBJ2-5): EPEVTQTPSHQVTQMGQEVILRCVPISNHLYFYWYRQILGQKVEFLVSFYNNEISEKSEIFDDQFSVERPDGSNFTLKIRSTKLEDSAMYFCASSEAGLAGTQYFGPGTRLLVL.

This clonotype was seen a few times. This rearrangement joins TRBV12-3 or TRBV12-4 to TRBJ1-6, with D tentatively TRBD1 (5 bases). The CDR3 runs to 16 residues. Between the trimmed V and J ends, which lost 4 bases and 7 bases, there was a span of 17 bases. Here the CDR3 DNA reads TGTGCCAGCAGTTCTACCGGGACGGGAGCAAATTCACCCCTCCACTTT. Residues: CASSSTGTGANSPLHF.

This clonotype was found a few times. The chain couples TRBV19 to TRBJ1-5, with D perhaps TRBD1 (6 bases). In germline, CDR1 is LNHDA, CDR2 SQIVND (reference sequence). The V end lost 9 bases, the J end lost 5 bases, and 17 bases lay between the germline ends. The CDR3 length is 14 residues. The CDR3 spells CASSGQLFDQPQHF. The CDR3 nucleotides are TGTGCCAGCTCAGGACAGTTGTTTGATCAGCCCCAGCATTTT.

V usage is TRBV11-2 and J usage is TRBJ1-2, with TRBD1 matching 11 bases. CDR1 and CDR2 from the germline V gene are SGHAT and FQNNGV. With V trimmed by 6 bases and J by 2 bases, 8 bases remained unmatched. This CDR3 region has 16 residues. For the CDR3, the DNA is TGTGCCAGCAGGAAGCCGGGACAGGGGGTGAACTATGGCTACACCTTC. It encodes CASRKPGQGVNYGYTF.

This clonotype has ten or more counts. CDR3 amino acids: CSVEPGAKNEQFF. The CDR3 DNA reads as TGCAGCGTTGAACCGGGGGCAAAGAATGAGCAGTTCTTC. This chain uses TRBV29-1 with TRBJ2-1, with D possibly called TRBD1 or TRBD2 (6 bases each). The germline V gene encodes CDR1 SQVTM and CDR2 ANQGSEA. V dropped 2 bases and J dropped 7 bases, with 12 bases sitting between them. The CDR3 runs 13 residues.

This clonotype was detected ten times or more. The chain joins TRBV24-1 to TRBJ2-3; D remains unclear. The CDR3 consists of 11 residues. Trimming pared 4 bases from V and 5 bases from J, leaving 3 bases between. Germline V gives CDR1 KGHDR, CDR2 SFDVKD. The CDR3 spells CATSDLDTQYF. CDR3 nucleotides: TGTGCCACCAGTGACCTAGATACGCAGTATTTT.

In this sample, this clonotype turned up many times. The DNA for the CDR3 is TGTGCCAGCAGTAACACAGGGAGGGGCACTGAAGCTTTCTTT. This gives the protein CASSNTGRGTEAFF. The rearrangement links TRBV6-2 or TRBV6-3 to TRBJ1-1; a weak D match, TRBD1 (6 bases). The V gene lost 5 bases and the J gene lost 4 bases, with 14 bases spanning the gap. Germline V gene sequence: CDR1 MNHEY, CDR2 SVGEGT. This CDR3 has 14 amino acids.

Many counts were recorded for this clonotype. CDR3 residues: CASSLGRIRDIQYF. As DNA, the CDR3 is TGTGCCAGCAGCCTAGGTAGGATTCGAGACATTCAGTACTTC. V and J are TRBV7-2 and TRBJ2-4; D is undetermined. Trimming removed 5 bases at V and 8 bases at J, with 16 bases between. This CDR3 spans 14 amino acids. Looked up from germline, CDR1 is SGHTA and CDR2 is FQGNSA.

This clonotype occurred many times. This rearrangement joins TRBV12-3 or TRBV12-4 to TRBJ2-3, with D maybe TRBD2 (6 bases). Deletions cut 6 bases from V and 1 base from J, with 20 bases between. CDR3 length equals 17 residues. CDR3 sequence reads: CASRTRGGGNGTDTQYF. CDR3 bases: TGTGCCAGCAGAACCCGAGGTGGGGGGAATGGCACAGATACGCAGTATTTT.

This clonotype was seen many times. The chain uses TRBV6-5 and TRBJ2-3; 10 nucleotides align to TRBD1. Trimming cost V 2 bases and J 5 bases; bases outside gene matches: 10. The germline V gene encodes CDR1 MNHEY and CDR2 SVGAGI. This CDR3 contains 17 residues. CDR3 nucleotides: TGTGCCAGCAGTTACCTCGCGGGGACAGGGGTAGGAGATACGCAGTATTTT. It is translated as CASSYLAGTGVGDTQYF.

This clonotype was recorded many times. The J gene is TRBJ2-3, the V gene TRBV24-1; TRBD1 agrees at 9 bases. Unmatched junction bases numbered 4, after V lost 10 bases and J lost 3 bases. Germline V gene lookup returns CDR1 KGHDR and CDR2 SFDVKD. This CDR3 has 13 residues. The CDR3 spells CATEGQGTDTQYF. The CDR3 DNA is TGTGCCACGGAAGGACAGGGGACAGATACGCAGTATTTT.

The genes are TRBV5-1 and TRBJ1-1; maybe TRBD1 (6 bases). Trimming left V 4 bases short and J 4 bases short, with 17 bases between. Per germline, CDR1 SGHRS and CDR2 YFSETQ. The length of the CDR3 is 15 residues. This CDR3 is CASSPQGDEGTEAFF. In DNA form, the CDR3 reads TGCGCCAGCAGCCCACAGGGTGATGAAGGCACTGAAGCTTTCTTT. The full variable domain, completed using reference TRBV5-1 and TRBJ1-1, is KAGVTQTPRYLIKTRGQQVTLSCSPISGHRSVSWYQQTPGQGLQFLFEYFSETQRNKGNFPGRFSGRQFSNSRSEMNVSTLELGDSALYLCASSPQGDEGTEAFFGQGTRLTVV.

This clonotype was seen a handful of times. V gene TRBV6-2 or TRBV6-3 combines with J gene TRBJ1-2; D is possibly TRBD1 (6 bases). The ends were cut back, 6 bases at V and 2 bases at J, with 19 bases in the middle. The length of the CDR3 is 16 residues. From germline, CDR1 is MNHEY and CDR2 SVGEGT. DNA for the CDR3: TGTGCCAGCAGCCGCTCTTACAGGGAAATCAACTATGGCTACACCTTC. Amino acid sequence: CASSRSYREINYGYTF.

The table lists this clonotype with a few counts. The chain combines TRBV6-6 with TRBJ1-2; a possible D gene is TRBD1 (6 bases). This CDR3 region has 16 residues. Germline V gene lookup returns CDR1 MNHNY and CDR2 SVGAGI (reference sequence). V dropped 11 bases and J dropped 0 bases, with 22 bases sitting between them. This CDR3 is CAAKNRGGDTNYGYTF. The CDR3 region has the DNA TGTGCCGCGAAGAACCGGGGGGGGGACACTAACTATGGCTACACCTTC.

This clonotype has just a few counts. V is TRBV4-1 and J is TRBJ2-3, with 14 bases aligning to TRBD2. The V gene's germline CDR1 is MGHRA and CDR2 YSYEKL. Germline trimming cut 5 bases from V and 6 bases from J; bases unmatched to any gene: 7. The length of the CDR3 is 16 residues. The CDR3 DNA reads TGCGCCAGCAGCTCCCCGGGACTAGCGGGGGTTGATACGCAGTATTTT. It encodes CASSSPGLAGVDTQYF.

This clonotype appeared a few times. The chain recombines TRBV29-1 with TRBJ2-3, with 14 bases matching TRBD2. The ends lost 3 bases at V and 6 bases at J; junction bases unmatched: 5. The CDR3 is 15 residues long. Germline V gene sequence: CDR1 SQVTM, CDR2 ANQGSEA. CDR3 protein: CSVETSGGGRDTQYF. Written as DNA, the CDR3 is TGCAGCGTTGAGACTAGCGGGGGGGGACGGGATACGCAGTATTTT.

This clonotype was observed at least ten times. The CDR3 sequence: CASSLYDEGTDTQYF. The DNA for the CDR3 is TGTGCCAGCAGTTTATATGACGAGGGCACAGATACGCAGTATTTT. The chain links TRBV12-3 or TRBV12-4 to TRBJ2-3; D gene uncertain. There are 15 residues in the CDR3. With 2 bases removed from V and 1 base from J, the gap between germline ends came to 10 bases.

This clonotype was seen repeatedly, ten times or more. The chain couples TRBV20-1 to TRBJ2-1, with TRBD2 matching over 9 bases. Germline CDR1 reads DFQATT; CDR2 reads SNEGSKA (reference sequence). This CDR3 contains 13 residues. V gave up 4 bases and J gave up 4 bases; unmatched junction bases: 2. The CDR3: CSATSGVYNEQFF. In DNA form, the CDR3 reads TGCAGTGCTACTAGCGGGGTTTACAATGAGCAGTTCTTC.

This clonotype was observed many times. The chain couples TRBV6-2 or TRBV6-3 to TRBJ2-1, with 8 bases identical to TRBD1. CDR3 length equals 18 residues. Germline V gene lookup returns CDR1 MNHEY and CDR2 SVGEGT. V trimming: 2 bases; J trimming: 1 base; junction bases outside the gene matches: 10. CDR3 sequence: CASSYDRGGRFSYNEQFF. CDR3 nucleotide sequence: TGTGCCAGCAGTTACGACAGGGGCGGCCGATTTTCCTACAATGAGCAGTTCTTC.

This rearrangement joins TRBV10-3 to TRBJ2-2; TRBD2 matches at 12 bases. Germline V CDR1 and CDR2: ENHRY, SYGVKD. Unmatched junction bases numbered 11, after V lost 4 bases and J lost 5 bases. The CDR3 consists of 18 residues. The CDR3 sequence: CAISVPTSGGLETGELFF. The CDR3 DNA follows: TGTGCCATCAGTGTCCCGACTAGCGGGGGCCTAGAGACCGGGGAGCTGTTTTTT.

This clonotype came up many times. The rearrangement joins TRBV29-1 to TRBJ1-4, with unresolved D. Germline CDR1 and CDR2: SQVTM and ANQGSEA. V dropped 2 bases and J dropped 10 bases, with 23 bases sitting between them. The CDR3 is 16 amino acids. CDR3 DNA: TGCAGCGTTGAAATGTCAACGTTAACCCCTTTGAGAAAACTGTTTTTT. This gives the protein CSVEMSTLTPLRKLFF.